A selection of T cell receptor beta chains follows, all from one sample in a study of vaccination effects on CD4 cells after COVID-19. Sequenced by immunoSEQ multiplex PCR; TCRdb stores in-frame clones only, minus some. The table has 50,000 or so clones, 50% to 70% seen once. Which antigens these TCRs recognize remains unknown. The sample was CD4+ T cells from PBMCs cultured without peptide, taken before COVID-19 vaccination. These receptors were obtained from a human donor who received a COVID-19 vaccine. Both conserved end residues are part of each CDR3. The D gene is left open where the match is weak. Clone size is stated in some rows and not others, as once, few, many or a class when expanded.

d_call,j_call,clone_size,v_call,cdr3_aa,cdr3_nt
NA,TRBJ2-3,NA,TRBV6-5,CASSYATSTDTQYF,TGTGCCAGCAGTTACGCGACTAGCACAGATACGCAGTATTTT
NA,TRBJ1-1,NA,TRBV9,CASSFDRNTEAFF,TGTGCCAGCAGCTTCGACAGAAACACTGAAGCTTTCTTT
NA,TRBJ2-7,NA,TRBV30,CAWSVSSYEQYF,TGTGCCTGGAGTGTGTCTTCATACGAGCAGTACTTC
NA,TRBJ1-1,NA,TRBV2,CASSEAQGSHTEAFF,TGTGCCAGCAGTGAAGCGCAAGGGTCGCACACTGAAGCTTTCTTT
NA,TRBJ1-1,few,TRBV18,CATQAGLNTEAFF,TGTGCCACTCAGGCAGGGTTGAACACTGAAGCTTTCTTT
NA,TRBJ2-3,NA,TRBV5-4,CASSWGGSTDTQYF,TGTGCCAGCAGCTGGGGCGGAAGCACAGATACGCAGTATTTT
TRBD1,TRBJ1-6,NA,TRBV5-4,CASSPGTGSSYNSPLHF,TGTGCCAGCTCCCCCGGGACAGGGAGCTCCTATAATTCACCCCTCCACTTT
TRBD2,TRBJ2-4,NA,TRBV7-9,CASSFPGGGRAKNIQYF,TGTGCCAGCAGCTTCCCTGGGGGCGGGAGGGCCAAAAACATTCAGTACTTC
NA,TRBJ1-1,NA,TRBV21-1,CAGGYGAGRLGTEAFF,TGTGCCGGGGGGTACGGGGCAGGACGTTTGGGGACTGAAGCTTTCTTT
TRBD1,TRBJ1-3,once,TRBV4-1,CASSQVGTGSGNTIYF,TGCGCCAGCAGCCAGGTGGGGACAGGGTCTGGAAACACCATATATTTT